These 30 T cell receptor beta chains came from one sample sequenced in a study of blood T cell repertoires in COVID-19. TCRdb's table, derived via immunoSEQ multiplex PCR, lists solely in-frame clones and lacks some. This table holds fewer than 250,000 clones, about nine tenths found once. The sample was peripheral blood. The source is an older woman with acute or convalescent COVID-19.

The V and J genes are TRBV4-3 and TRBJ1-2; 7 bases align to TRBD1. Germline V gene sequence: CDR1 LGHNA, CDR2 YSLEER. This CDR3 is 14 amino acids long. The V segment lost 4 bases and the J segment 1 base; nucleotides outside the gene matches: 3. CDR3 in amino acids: CASSPGQFNYGYTF. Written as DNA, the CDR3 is TGCGCCAGCAGCCCGGGACAGTTTAACTATGGCTACACCTTC.

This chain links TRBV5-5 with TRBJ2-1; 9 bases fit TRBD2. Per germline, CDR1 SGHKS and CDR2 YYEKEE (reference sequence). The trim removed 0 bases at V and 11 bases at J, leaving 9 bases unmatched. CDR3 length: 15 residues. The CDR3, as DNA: TGTGCCAGCAGCTTGGCAGGGACTAGCCCTCTCCAGCAGTTCTTC. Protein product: CASSLAGTSPLQQFF.

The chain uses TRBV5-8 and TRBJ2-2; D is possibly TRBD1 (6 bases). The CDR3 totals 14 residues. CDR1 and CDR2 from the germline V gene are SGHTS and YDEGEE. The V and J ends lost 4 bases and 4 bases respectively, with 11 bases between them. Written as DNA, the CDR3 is TGTGCCAGCAGCCTCAGGGGTAGCACCGGGGAGCTGTTTTTT. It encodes CASSLRGSTGELFF.

DNA of the CDR3: TGTGCCAGCAGGCGGACTTTACAAGAGACCCAGTACTTC. This sequence encodes CASRRTLQETQYF. V and J are TRBV2 and TRBJ2-5; possibly TRBD2 for D (5 bases). The CDR3 has 13 residues. In germline, CDR1 is SNHLY, CDR2 FYNNEI. With 6 bases removed from V and 2 bases from J, the gap between germline ends came to 10 bases.

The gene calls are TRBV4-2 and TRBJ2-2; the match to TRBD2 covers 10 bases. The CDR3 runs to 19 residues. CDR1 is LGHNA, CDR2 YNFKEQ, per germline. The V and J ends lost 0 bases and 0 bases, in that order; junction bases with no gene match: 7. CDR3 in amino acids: CASSQDITSGATNTGELFF. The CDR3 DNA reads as TGTGCCAGCAGCCAAGATATAACTAGCGGGGCCACGAACACCGGGGAGCTGTTTTTT.

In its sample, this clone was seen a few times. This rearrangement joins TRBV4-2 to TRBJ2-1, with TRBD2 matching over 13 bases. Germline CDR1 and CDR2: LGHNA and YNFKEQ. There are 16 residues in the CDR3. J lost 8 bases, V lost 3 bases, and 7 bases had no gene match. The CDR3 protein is CASSHSGLAGVDEQFF. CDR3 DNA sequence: TGTGCCAGCAGCCACTCCGGACTAGCGGGAGTCGATGAGCAGTTCTTC.

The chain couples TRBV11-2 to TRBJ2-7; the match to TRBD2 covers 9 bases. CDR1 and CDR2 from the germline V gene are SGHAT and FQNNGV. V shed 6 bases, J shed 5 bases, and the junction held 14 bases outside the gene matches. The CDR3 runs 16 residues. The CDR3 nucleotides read TGTGCCAGCAGGAGGCCCCGGGCTAGCGGGATGGACGAGCAGTACTTC. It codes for CASRRPRASGMDEQYF.

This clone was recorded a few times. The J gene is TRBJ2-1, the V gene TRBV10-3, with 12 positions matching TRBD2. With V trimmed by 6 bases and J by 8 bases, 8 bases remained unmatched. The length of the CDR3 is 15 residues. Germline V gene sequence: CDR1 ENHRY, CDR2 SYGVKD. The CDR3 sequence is CAIRKLTSGSDEQFF. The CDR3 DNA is TGTGCCATCAGGAAGTTGACTAGCGGGAGCGATGAGCAGTTCTTC.

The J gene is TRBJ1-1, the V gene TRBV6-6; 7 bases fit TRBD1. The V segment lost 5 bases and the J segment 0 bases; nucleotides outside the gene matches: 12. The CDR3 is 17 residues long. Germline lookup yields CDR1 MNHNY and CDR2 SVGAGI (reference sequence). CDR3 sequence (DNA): TGTGCCAGCAGTCCGTCGGTTGTAGGGGGCATGAACACTGAAGCTTTCTTT. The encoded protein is CASSPSVVGGMNTEAFF.

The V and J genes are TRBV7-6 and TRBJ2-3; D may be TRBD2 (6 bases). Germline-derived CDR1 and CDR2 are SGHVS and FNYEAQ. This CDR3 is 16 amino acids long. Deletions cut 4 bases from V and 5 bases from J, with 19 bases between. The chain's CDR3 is CASSSVARRGLDTQYF. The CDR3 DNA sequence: TGTGCCAGCAGCTCTGTTGCCAGGAGGGGATTAGATACGCAGTATTTT.

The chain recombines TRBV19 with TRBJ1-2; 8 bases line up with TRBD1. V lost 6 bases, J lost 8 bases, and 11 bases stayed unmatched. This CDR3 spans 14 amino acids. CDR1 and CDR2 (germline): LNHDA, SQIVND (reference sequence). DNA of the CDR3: TGTGCCAGTAGCGGGGGACAGGTGGTTTCGGGCTACACCTTC. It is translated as CASSGGQVVSGYTF.

Here the CDR3 DNA reads TGTGCCAGCTCACCACCAGGGTTGGGGACTCTTTTACGGGAGCAGTACTTC. As protein: CASSPPGLGTLLREQYF. This rearrangement joins TRBV18 to TRBJ2-7; D is possibly TRBD2 (6 bases). Trimming removed 0 bases from V and 7 bases from J, with 22 bases in between. This CDR3 comprises 17 residues. Germline V gene lookup returns CDR1 KGHSH and CDR2 LQKENI.

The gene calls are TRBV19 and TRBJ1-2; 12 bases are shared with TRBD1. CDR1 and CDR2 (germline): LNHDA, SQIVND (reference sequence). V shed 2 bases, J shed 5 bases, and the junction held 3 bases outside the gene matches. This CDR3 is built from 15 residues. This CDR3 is CASSISGQGAYGYTF. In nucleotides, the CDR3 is TGTGCCAGTAGTATATCGGGACAGGGGGCGTATGGCTACACCTTC.

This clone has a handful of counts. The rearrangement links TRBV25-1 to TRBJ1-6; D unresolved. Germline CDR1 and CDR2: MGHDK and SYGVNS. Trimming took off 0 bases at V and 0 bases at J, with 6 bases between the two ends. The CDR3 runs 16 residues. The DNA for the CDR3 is TGTGCCAGCAGTGAATATAGCAGCTCCTATAATTCACCCCTCCACTTT. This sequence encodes CASSEYSSSYNSPLHF. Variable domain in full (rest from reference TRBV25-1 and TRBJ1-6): EADIYQTPRYLVIGTGKKITLECSQTMGHDKMYWYQQDPGMELHLIHYSYGVNSTEKGDLSSESTVSRIRTEHFPLTLESARPSHTSQYLCASSEYSSSYNSPLHFGNGTRLTVT.

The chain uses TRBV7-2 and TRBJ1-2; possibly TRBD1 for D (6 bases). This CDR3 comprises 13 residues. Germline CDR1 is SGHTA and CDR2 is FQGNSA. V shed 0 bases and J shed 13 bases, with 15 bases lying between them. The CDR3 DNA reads TGTGCCAGCAGCTTAGCGTTGGCGAGGGGGTTCACCTTC. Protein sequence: CASSLALARGFTF.

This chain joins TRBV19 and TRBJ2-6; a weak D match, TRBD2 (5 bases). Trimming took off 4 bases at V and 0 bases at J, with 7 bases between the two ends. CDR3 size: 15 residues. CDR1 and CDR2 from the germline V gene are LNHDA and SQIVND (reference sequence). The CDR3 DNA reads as TGTGCCAGTAGTAAGAGCGGCTCTGGGGCCAACGTCCTGACTTTC. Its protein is CASSKSGSGANVLTF.

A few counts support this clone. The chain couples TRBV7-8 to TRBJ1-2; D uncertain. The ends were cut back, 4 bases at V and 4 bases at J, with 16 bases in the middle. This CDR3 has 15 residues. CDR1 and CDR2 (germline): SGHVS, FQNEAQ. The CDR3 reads CASSSRPVGSYGYTF. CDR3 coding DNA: TGTGCCAGCAGCTCCCGCCCAGTTGGGAGCTATGGCTACACCTTC.

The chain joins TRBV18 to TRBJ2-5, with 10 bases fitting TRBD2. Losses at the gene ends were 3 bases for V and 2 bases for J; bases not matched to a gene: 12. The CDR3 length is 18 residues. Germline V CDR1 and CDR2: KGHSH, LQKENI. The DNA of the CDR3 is TGTGCCAGCTCACCCCTCCGGGCTAGCGGGAGAACTCAAGAGACCCAGTACTTC. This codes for CASSPLRASGRTQETQYF. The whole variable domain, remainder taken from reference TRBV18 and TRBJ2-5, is NAGVMQNPRHLVRRRGQEARLRCSPMKGHSHVYWYRQLPEEGLKFMVYLQKENIIDESGMPKERFSAEFPKEGPSILRIQQVVRGDSAAYFCASSPLRASGRTQETQYFGPGTRLLVL.

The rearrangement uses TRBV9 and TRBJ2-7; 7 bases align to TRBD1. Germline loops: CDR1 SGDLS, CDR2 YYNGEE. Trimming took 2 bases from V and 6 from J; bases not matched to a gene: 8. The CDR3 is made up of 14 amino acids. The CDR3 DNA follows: TGTGCCAGCAGCGTCTCTGGACAGGAAGCCGAGCAGTACTTC. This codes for CASSVSGQEAEQYF. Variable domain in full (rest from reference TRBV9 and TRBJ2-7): DSGVTQTPKHLITATGQRVTLRCSPRSGDLSVYWYQQSLDQGLQFLIQYYNGEERAKGNILERFSAQQFPDLHSELNLSSLELGDSALYFCASSVSGQEAEQYFGPGTRLTVT.

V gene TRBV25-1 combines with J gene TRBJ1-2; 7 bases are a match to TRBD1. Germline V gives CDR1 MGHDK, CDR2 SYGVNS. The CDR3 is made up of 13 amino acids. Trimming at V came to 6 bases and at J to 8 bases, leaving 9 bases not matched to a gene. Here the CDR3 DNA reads TGTGCCAGCAGCCCAGACAGGGTAGGAGGCTACACCTTC. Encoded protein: CASSPDRVGGYTF.

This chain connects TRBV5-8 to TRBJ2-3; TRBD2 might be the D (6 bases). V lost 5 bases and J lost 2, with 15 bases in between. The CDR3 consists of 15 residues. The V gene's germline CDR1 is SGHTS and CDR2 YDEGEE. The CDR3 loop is CASRALAKPTDTQYF. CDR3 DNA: TGTGCCAGCAGGGCCCTAGCGAAACCCACAGATACGCAGTATTTT.

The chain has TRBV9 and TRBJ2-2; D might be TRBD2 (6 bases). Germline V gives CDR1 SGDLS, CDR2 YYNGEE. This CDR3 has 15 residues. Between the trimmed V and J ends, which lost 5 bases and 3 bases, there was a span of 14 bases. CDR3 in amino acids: CASSRGGTYTGELFF. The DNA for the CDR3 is TGTGCCAGCAGTCGAGGAGGGACCTACACCGGGGAGCTGTTTTTT. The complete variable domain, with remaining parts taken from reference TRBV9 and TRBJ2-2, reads DSGVTQTPKHLITATGQRVTLRCSPRSGDLSVYWYQQSLDQGLQFLIQYYNGEERAKGNILERFSAQQFPDLHSELNLSSLELGDSALYFCASSRGGTYTGELFFGEGSRLTVL.

The CDR3 DNA follows: TGTGCCATCTCAGGGTGGACAGGGCAACAAGAGACCCAGTACTTC. Translation: CAISGWTGQQETQYF. The rearrangement uses TRBV28 and TRBJ2-5, with 8 nucleotides matching TRBD1. CDR3 length equals 15 residues. V was pared by 10 bases and J by 2 bases, with 12 bases of the junction left unmatched. Germline V gene sequence: CDR1 MDHEN, CDR2 SYDVKM.

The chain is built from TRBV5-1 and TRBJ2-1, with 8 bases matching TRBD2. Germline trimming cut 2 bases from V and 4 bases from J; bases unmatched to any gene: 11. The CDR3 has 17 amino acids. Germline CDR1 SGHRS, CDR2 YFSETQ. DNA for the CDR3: TGCGCCAGCAGCTTTGGGCGGACTAGCCCTGCATACAATGAGCAGTTCTTC. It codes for CASSFGRTSPAYNEQFF.

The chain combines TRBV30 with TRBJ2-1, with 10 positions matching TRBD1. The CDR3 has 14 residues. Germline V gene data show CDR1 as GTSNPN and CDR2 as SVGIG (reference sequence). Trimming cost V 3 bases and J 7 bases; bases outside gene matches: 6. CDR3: CAWRRQGAKNEQFF. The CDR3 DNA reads TGTGCCTGGAGGAGACAGGGGGCGAAAAATGAGCAGTTCTTC.

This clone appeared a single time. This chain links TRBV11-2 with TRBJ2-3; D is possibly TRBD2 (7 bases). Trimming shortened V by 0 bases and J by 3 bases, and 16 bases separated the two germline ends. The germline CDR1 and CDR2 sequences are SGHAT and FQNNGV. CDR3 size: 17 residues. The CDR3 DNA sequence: TGTGCCAGCAGCTTAGATTCGTGGGGGGGCAGAACAGATACGCAGTATTTT. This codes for CASSLDSWGGRTDTQYF.

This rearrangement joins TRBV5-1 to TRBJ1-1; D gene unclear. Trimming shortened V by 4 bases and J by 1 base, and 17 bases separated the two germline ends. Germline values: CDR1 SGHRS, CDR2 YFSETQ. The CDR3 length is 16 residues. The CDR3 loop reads CASSLMRNLANTEAFF. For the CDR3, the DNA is TGCGCCAGCAGCCTCATGCGTAATCTAGCGAACACTGAAGCTTTCTTT.

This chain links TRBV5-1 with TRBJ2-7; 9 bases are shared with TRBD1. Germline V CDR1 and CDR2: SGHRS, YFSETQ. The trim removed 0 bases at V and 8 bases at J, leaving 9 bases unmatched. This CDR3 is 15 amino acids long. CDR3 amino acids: CASSLGDRDPTKQYF. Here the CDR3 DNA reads TGCGCCAGCAGCTTGGGGGACAGGGATCCTACGAAGCAGTACTTC.

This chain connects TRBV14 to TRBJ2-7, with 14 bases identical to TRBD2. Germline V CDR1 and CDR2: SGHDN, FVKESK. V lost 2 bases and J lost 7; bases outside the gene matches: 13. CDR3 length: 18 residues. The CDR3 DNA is TGTGCCAGCAGCCAAACGCCGGGACTAGCGGGAGCCGGGGGGGAGCAGTACTTC. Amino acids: CASSQTPGLAGAGGEQYF.

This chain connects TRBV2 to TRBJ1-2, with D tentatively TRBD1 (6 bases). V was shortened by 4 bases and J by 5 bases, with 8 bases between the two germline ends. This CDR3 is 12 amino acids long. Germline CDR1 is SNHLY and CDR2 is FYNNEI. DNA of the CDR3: TGTGCCAGCAGTGGGCAGGGGTATGGCTACACCTTC. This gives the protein CASSGQGYGYTF.